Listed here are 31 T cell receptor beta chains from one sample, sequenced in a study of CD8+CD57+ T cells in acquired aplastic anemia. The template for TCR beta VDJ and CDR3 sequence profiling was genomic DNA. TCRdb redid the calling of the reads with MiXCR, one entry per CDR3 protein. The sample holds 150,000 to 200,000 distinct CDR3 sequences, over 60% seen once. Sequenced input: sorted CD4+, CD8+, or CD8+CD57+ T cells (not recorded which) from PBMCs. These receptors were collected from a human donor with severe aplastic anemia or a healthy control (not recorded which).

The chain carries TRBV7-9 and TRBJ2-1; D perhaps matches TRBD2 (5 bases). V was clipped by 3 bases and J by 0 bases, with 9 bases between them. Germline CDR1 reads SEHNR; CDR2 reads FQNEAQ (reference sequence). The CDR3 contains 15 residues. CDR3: CASSFSGSSYNEQFF. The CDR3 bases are TGTGCCAGCAGCTTTTCGGGGAGCTCCTACAATGAGCAGTTCTTC.

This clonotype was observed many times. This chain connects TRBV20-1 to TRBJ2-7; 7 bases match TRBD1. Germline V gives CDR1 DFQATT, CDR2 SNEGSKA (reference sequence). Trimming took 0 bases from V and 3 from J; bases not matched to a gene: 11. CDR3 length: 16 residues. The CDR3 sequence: CSARDPLGQRIYEQYF. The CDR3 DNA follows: TGCAGTGCTAGAGACCCCTTGGGACAGCGAATCTACGAGCAGTACTTC.

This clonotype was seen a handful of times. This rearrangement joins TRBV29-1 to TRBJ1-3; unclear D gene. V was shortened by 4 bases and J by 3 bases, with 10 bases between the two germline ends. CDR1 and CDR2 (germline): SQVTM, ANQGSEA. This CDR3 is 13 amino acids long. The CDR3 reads CSVVGQHGNTIYF. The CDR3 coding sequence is TGCAGCGTTGTAGGTCAGCATGGAAACACCATATATTTT.

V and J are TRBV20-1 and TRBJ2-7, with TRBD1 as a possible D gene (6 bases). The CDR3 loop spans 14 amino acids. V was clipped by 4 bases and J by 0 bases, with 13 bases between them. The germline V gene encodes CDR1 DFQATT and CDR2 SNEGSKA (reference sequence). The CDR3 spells CSATRTASSYEQYF. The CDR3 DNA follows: TGCAGTGCTACTAGGACAGCTAGCTCCTACGAGCAGTACTTC.

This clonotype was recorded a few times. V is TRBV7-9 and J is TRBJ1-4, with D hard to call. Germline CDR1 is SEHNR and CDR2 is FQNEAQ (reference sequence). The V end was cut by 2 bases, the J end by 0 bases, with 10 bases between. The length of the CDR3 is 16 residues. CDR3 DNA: TGTGCCAGCAGCTTATATCTCCAGGCAACTAATGAAAAACTGTTTTTT. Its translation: CASSLYLQATNEKLFF.

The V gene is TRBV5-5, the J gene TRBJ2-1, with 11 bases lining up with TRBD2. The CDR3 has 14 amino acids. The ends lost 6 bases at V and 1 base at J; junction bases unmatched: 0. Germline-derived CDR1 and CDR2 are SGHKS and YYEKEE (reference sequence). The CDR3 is CASIAGGSYNEQFF. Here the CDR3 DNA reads TGTGCCAGCATAGCGGGAGGGTCCTACAATGAGCAGTTCTTC.

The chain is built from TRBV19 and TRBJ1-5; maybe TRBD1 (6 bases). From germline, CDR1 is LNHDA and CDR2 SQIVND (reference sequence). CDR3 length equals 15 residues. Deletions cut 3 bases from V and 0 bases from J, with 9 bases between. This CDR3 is CASSILDSSNQPQHF. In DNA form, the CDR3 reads TGTGCCAGTAGTATCTTGGACAGTAGCAATCAGCCCCAGCATTTT.

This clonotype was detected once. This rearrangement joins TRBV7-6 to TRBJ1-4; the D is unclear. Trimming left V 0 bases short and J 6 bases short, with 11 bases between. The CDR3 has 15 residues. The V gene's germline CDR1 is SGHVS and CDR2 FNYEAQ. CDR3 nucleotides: TGTGCCAGCAGCTTAGCGCCCTCGTCGTATGAAAAACTGTTTTTT. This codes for CASSLAPSSYEKLFF. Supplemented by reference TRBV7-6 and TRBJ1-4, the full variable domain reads GAGVSQSPRYKVTKRGQDVALRCDPISGHVSLYWYRQALGQGPEFLTYFNYEAQQDKSGLPNDRFSAERPEGSISTLTIQRTEQRDSAMYRCASSLAPSSYEKLFFGSGTQLSVL.

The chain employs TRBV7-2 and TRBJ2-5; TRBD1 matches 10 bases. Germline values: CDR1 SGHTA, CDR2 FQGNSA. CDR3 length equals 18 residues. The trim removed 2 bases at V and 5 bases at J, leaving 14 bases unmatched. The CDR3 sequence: CASSLRPRDRGFTETQYF. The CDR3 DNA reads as TGTGCCAGCAGCTTACGTCCCCGGGACAGGGGCTTTACGGAGACCCAGTACTTC.

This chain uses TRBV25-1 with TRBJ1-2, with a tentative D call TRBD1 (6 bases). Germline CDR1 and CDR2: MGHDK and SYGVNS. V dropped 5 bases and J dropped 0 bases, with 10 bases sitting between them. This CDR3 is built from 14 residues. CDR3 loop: CASSQNRANYGYTF. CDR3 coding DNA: TGTGCCAGCAGTCAAAACAGGGCTAACTATGGCTACACCTTC.

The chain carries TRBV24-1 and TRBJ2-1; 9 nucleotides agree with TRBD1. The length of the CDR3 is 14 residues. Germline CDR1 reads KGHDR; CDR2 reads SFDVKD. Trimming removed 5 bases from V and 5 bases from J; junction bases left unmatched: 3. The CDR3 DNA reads TGTGCCACCAGTGCGGGACAGGGTAACAATGAGCAGTTCTTC. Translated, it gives CATSAGQGNNEQFF.

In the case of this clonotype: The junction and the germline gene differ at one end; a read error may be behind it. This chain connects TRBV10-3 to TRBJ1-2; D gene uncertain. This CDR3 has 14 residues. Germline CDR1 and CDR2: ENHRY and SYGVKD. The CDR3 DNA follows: TGTGCCATCAGTGAGTCAGGTTCTAACCATGGCTACACCTTC. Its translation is CAISESGSNHGYTF.

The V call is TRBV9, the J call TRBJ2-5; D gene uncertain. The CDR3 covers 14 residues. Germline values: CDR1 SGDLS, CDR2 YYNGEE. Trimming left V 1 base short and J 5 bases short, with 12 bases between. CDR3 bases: TGTGCCAGCAGCGTAATGGCGGCGGCGGAGACCCAGTACTTC. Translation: CASSVMAAAETQYF.

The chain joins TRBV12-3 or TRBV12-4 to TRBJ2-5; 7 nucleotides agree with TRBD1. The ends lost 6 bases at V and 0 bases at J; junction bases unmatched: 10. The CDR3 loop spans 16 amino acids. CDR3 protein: CASSAPGQSYQETQYF. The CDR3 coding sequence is TGTGCCAGCAGCGCGCCGGGACAGTCGTACCAAGAGACCCAGTACTTC.

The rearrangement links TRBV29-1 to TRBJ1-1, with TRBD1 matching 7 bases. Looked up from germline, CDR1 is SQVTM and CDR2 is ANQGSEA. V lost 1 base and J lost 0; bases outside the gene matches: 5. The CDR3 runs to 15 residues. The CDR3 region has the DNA TGCAGCGTTGAAGGGGGACAGCGGATGAACACTGAAGCTTTCTTT. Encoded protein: CSVEGGQRMNTEAFF.

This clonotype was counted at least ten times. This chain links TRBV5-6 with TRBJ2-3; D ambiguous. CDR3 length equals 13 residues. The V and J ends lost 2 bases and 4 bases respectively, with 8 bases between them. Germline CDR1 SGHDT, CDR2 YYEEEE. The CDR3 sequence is CASSLLVSDTQYF. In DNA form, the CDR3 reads TGTGCCAGCAGCTTATTGGTTTCAGATACGCAGTATTTT.

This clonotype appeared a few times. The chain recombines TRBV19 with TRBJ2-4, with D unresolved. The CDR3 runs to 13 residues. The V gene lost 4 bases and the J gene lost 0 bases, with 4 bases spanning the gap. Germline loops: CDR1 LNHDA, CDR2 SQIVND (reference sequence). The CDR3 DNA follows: TGTGCCAGTAGTAGTTTAGCCAAAAACATTCAGTACTTC. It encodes CASSSLAKNIQYF.

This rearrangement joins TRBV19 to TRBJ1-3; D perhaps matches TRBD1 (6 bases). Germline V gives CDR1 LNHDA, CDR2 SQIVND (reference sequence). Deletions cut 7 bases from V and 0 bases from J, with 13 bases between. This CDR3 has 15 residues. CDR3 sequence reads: CASNLDRSSGNTIYF. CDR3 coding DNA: TGTGCCAGTAACCTCGACAGGTCCTCTGGAAACACCATATATTTT.

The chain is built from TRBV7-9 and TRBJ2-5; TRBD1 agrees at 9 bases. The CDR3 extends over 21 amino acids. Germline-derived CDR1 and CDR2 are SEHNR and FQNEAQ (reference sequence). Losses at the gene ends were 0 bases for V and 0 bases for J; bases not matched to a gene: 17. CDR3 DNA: TGTGCCAGCAGCTTAGCGGGGGACAGGGTTCCCTTGTGTCCTGACCAAGAGACCCAGTACTTC. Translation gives CASSLAGDRVPLCPDQETQYF.

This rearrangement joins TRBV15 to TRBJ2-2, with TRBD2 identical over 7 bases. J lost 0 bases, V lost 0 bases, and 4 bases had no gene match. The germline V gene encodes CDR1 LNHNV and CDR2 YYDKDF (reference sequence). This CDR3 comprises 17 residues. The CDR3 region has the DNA TGTGCCACCAGCAGAGATAGGCTAGCGGCGAACACCGGGGAGCTGTTTTTT. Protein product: CATSRDRLAANTGELFF.

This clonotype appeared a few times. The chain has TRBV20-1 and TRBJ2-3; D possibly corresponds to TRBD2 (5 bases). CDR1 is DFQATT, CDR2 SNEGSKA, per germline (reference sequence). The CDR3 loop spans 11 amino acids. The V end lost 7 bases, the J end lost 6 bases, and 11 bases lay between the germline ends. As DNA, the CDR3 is TGCAGTGTCGAGGGAGAGGATACGCAGTATTTT. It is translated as CSVEGEDTQYF.

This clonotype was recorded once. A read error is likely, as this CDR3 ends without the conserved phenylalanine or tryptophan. The CDR3 loop is CASSSQQGRNNSPLHL. CDR3 coding DNA: TGTGCCAGCAGCTCACAACAGGGGCGAAATAATTCACCCCTCCACTTG. This chain links TRBV7-9 with TRBJ1-6; 7 positions match TRBD1. The CDR3 has 16 residues. CDR1 is SEHNR and CDR2 is FQNEAQ in the germline V gene (reference sequence). The V and J ends lost 4 bases and 5 bases, in that order; junction bases with no gene match: 8.

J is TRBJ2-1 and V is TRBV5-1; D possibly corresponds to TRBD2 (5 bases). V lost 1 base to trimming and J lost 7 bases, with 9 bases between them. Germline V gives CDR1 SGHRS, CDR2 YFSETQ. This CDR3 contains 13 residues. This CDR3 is CASSLTTTNEQFF. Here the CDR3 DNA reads TGCGCCAGCAGCTTGACGACTACGAATGAGCAGTTCTTC.

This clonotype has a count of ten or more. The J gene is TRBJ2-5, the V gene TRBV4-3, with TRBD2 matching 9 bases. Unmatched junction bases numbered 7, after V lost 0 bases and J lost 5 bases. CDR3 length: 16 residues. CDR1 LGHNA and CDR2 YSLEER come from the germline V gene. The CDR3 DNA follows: TGCGCCAGCAGCCAAGATATGACTAGCGGTGGGGAGACCCAGTACTTC. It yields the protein CASSQDMTSGGETQYF.

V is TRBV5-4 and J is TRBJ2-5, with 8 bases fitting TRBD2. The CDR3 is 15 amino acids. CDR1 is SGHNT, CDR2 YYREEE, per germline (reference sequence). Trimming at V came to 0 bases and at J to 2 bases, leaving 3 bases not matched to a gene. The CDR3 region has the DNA TGTGCCAGCAGCTTGGTTTTAGCGGGGCAAGAGACCCAGTACTTC. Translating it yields CASSLVLAGQETQYF.

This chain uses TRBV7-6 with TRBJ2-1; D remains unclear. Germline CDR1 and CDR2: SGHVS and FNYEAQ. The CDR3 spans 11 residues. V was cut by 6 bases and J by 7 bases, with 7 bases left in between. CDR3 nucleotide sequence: TGTGCCAGCAGGGGGTGGAATGAGCAGTTCTTC. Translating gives CASRGWNEQFF.

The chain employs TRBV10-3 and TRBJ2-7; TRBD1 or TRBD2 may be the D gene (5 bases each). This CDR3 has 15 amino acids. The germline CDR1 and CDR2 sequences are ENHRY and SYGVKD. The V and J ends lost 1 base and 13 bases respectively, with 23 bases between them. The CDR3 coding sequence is TGTGCCATCAGTGAGTGGGACGGATCCCCCTACGAACATTACTTC. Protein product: CAISEWDGSPYEHYF.

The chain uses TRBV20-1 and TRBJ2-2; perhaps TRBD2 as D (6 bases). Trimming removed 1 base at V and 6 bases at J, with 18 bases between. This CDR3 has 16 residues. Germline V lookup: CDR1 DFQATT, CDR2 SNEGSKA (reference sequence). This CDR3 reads CSARVGLREMAGELFF. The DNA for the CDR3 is TGCAGTGCTAGAGTAGGGTTACGGGAGATGGCCGGGGAGCTGTTTTTT.

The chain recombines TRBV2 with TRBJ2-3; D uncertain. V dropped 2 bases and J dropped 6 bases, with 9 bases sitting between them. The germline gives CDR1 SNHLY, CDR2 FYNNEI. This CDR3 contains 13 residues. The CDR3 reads CASSESRSDTQYF. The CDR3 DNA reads TGTGCCAGCAGTGAAAGTCGGTCTGATACGCAGTATTTT.

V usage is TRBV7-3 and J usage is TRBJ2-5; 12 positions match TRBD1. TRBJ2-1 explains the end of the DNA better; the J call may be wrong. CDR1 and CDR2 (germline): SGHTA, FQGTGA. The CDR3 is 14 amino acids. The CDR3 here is CASSLGQGANEQFF. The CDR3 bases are TGTGCCAGCAGCCTGGGACAGGGGGCAAATGAGCAGTTCTTC.

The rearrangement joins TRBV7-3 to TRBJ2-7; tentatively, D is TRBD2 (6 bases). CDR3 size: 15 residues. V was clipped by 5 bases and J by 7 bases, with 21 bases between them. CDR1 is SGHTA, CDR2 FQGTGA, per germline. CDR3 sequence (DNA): TGTGCCAGCAGCCCTCTCGGCGGGGTGGCGGGGGAGCAGTACTTC. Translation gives CASSPLGGVAGEQYF.